This T cell receptor beta chain was captured in a study of CD4 and CD8 cells across lung adenocarcinoma regions. TCRdb called the PCR reads again in MiXCR, with one record for every CDR3 protein. This sample carries about 5,200 distinct CDR3 sequences, approximately 50% of them seen once, and the ten largest clones take about 20%. Trimming stripped 0 bases from V and 2 bases from J, with 10 bases between. The CDR3 totals 15 residues. Germline V CDR1 and CDR2: MNHEY, SVGAGI. Donors had localized lung adenocarcinoma, a non-small cell lung cancer. This clonotype was obtained from a male donor with lung adenocarcinoma. The CD4 and CD8 labels of this study may be unreliable. The sequenced sample consisted of CD4+ T cells from the margin of a lung tumor. The chain recombines TRBV6-5 with TRBJ1-1; no reliable D call. The CDR3 sequence is CASSYSPTLNTEAFF. DNA of the CDR3: TGTGCCAGCAGTTACTCCCCGACCCTCAACACTGAAGCTTTCTTT.